A single sample is the source of the 16 T cell receptor beta chains below, sequenced in a study of T-cell reconstitution after alpha-beta-depleted transplantation in children. Library preparation (for TCRbeta) was performed with unique molecular identifiers. TCRdb re-called the PCR reads with MiXCR, one entry per CDR3 protein. The sample consists of 44,000 or so distinct CDR3 sequences, approximately 8.7% of them appearing once. The sequencing here drew on PBMCs, mostly from graft donor cells, taken 60 days after TCRalphabeta/CD19-depleted stem cell transplant. The receptors here all came from a male patient aged 2-9 years who had a stem cell transplant for chronic granulomatous disease, so the T cells may come from the graft donor.

The chain combines TRBV7-2 with TRBJ2-1, with 13 bases lining up with TRBD2. Germline values: CDR1 SGHTA, CDR2 FQGNSA. V lost 5 bases, J lost 8 bases, and 6 bases stayed unmatched. The CDR3 extends over 15 amino acids. CDR3 loop: CASSQLAGGPHEQFF. As DNA, the CDR3 is TGTGCCAGCAGCCAACTAGCGGGAGGGCCGCATGAGCAGTTCTTC.

In the case of this clonotype: The CDR3 ends on some other residue instead of the conserved phenylalanine or tryptophan, so this is likely a read error. The chain couples TRBV13 to TRBJ2-5; D is possibly TRBD1 or TRBD2 (5 bases each). V was trimmed by 7 bases and J by 5 bases, leaving 23 bases between them. The CDR3 spans 16 residues. Germline V gives CDR1 PRHDT, CDR2 FYEKMQ (reference sequence). The DNA of the CDR3 is TGTGCCAGCACCTGGGAGATGAAGGGGATTTGGGAGACCCAGTACTCC. It specifies CASTWEMKGIWETQYS.

DNA of the CDR3: TGCAGTGCTAGTTACGGTGCGTTCGGGGAGACCCAGTACTTC. It specifies CSASYGAFGETQYF. The rearrangement joins TRBV20-1 to TRBJ2-5; D remains ambiguous. The V end lost 3 bases, the J end lost 5 bases, and 16 bases lay between the germline ends. The CDR3 runs 14 residues. CDR1 is DFQATT, CDR2 SNEGSKA, per germline (reference sequence).

In its sample, this clonotype was seen many times. The chain links TRBV12-3 or TRBV12-4 to TRBJ1-2; 7 bases match TRBD1. The CDR3 sequence is 15 residues long. Unmatched junction bases numbered 8, after V lost 6 bases and J lost 1 base. The CDR3 nucleotides read TGTGCCAGCAGAATCCAGGGGGATGGTAACTATGGCTACACCTTC. Translated, it gives CASRIQGDGNYGYTF.

This clonotype showed up many times. This sequence joins TRBV12-3 or TRBV12-4 and TRBJ2-7, with TRBD2 as a possible D gene (6 bases). The V end lost 5 bases, the J end lost 4 bases, and 15 bases lay between the germline ends. CDR3 size: 14 residues. For the CDR3, the DNA is TGTGCCAGCAGTGGACTCGGGGGTATGTACGAGCAGTACTTC. The encoded protein is CASSGLGGMYEQYF.

This clonotype was seen at least ten times. The chain employs TRBV6-1 and TRBJ1-6; D not certain. Germline V gene lookup returns CDR1 MNHNS and CDR2 SASEGT. The CDR3 is 13 residues long. Trimming stripped 3 bases from V and 7 bases from J, with 7 bases between. The CDR3 DNA follows: TGTGCCAGCAGTGAGAAGGAAAATTCACCCCTCCACTTT. This encodes CASSEKENSPLHF.

This chain links TRBV7-2 with TRBJ1-2, with 7 bases identical to TRBD1. The J segment lost 4 bases and the V segment lost 5 bases, leaving 7 bases of the junction unmatched. CDR1 is SGHTA, CDR2 FQGNSA, per germline. CDR3 length: 14 residues. The DNA for the CDR3 is TGTGCCAGCAGCCCCCTCAGACAGGGCTATGGCTACACCTTC. Its translation: CASSPLRQGYGYTF.

The V call is TRBV12-3 or TRBV12-4, the J call TRBJ2-5, with TRBD2 matching 10 bases. V lost 0 bases and J lost 9; bases outside the gene matches: 10. This CDR3 has 16 residues. The chain's CDR3 is CASSLAGTSASGAQYF. In DNA form, the CDR3 reads TGTGCCAGCAGTTTAGCGGGGACTAGCGCCTCCGGAGCCCAGTACTTC.

This clonotype was counted only a few times. The chain has TRBV11-1 and TRBJ1-1, with 7 positions matching TRBD1. The CDR3 is 18 residues long. Unmatched junction bases numbered 13, after V lost 3 bases and J lost 0 bases. Germline CDR1 is SGHAT and CDR2 is FQDESV (reference sequence). This CDR3 is CASSFTTRPRGVNTEAFF. The CDR3 nucleotides are TGTGCCAGCAGCTTCACTACCCGACCCAGGGGGGTGAACACTGAAGCTTTCTTT.

This clonotype turned up a few times. The chain employs TRBV6-1 and TRBJ2-1; D gene ambiguous. V lost 0 bases and J 0 bases, leaving 9 bases between the germline ends. Germline CDR1 MNHNS, CDR2 SASEGT. The CDR3 covers 16 residues. CDR3 amino acids: CASSEAARTSYNEQFF. The CDR3 DNA reads as TGTGCCAGCAGTGAAGCGGCTCGTACCTCCTACAATGAGCAGTTCTTC.

This clonotype was observed a single time. The CDR3 sequence is CASSQEYGRGADTQYF. DNA of the CDR3: TGCGCCAGCAGCCAAGAATACGGGAGGGGGGCAGATACGCAGTATTTT. V usage is TRBV4-3 and J usage is TRBJ2-3; 8 nucleotides match TRBD2. The CDR3 covers 16 residues. Germline loops: CDR1 LGHNA, CDR2 YSLEER. After removal of 0 bases from V and 4 bases from J, the junction contained 6 bases not matched to a gene.

This clonotype was seen repeatedly, ten times or more. The chain is built from TRBV20-1 and TRBJ2-7; TRBD1 agrees at 7 bases. Germline V gene data show CDR1 as DFQATT and CDR2 as SNEGSKA (reference sequence). The V and J ends lost 1 base and 2 bases, in that order; junction bases with no gene match: 5. The length of the CDR3 is 14 residues. CDR3 protein: CSARVNRGPYEQYF. The CDR3 DNA is TGCAGTGCTAGAGTCAATAGGGGGCCCTACGAGCAGTACTTC.

This clonotype appeared a few times. V is TRBV5-1 and J is TRBJ2-1; 9 bases line up with TRBD1. The CDR3 consists of 18 residues. Trimming at V came to 3 bases and at J to 2 bases, leaving 12 bases not matched to a gene. The germline CDR1 and CDR2 sequences are SGHRS and YFSETQ. For the CDR3, the DNA is TGCGCCAGCAGCTCTCTAACCAACAGGGACAGGGCCTACAATGAGCAGTTCTTC. This translates into CASSSLTNRDRAYNEQFF.

This clonotype came up many times. The V call is TRBV29-1, the J call TRBJ2-7; a weak D match, TRBD2 (6 bases). Germline V gene sequence: CDR1 SQVTM, CDR2 ANQGSEA. This CDR3 contains 13 residues. Trimming took 6 bases from V and 3 from J, leaving 15 bases between them. CDR3 sequence (DNA): TGCAGCGTGTGGGGACTCCCTAACTACGAGCAGTACTTC. Protein: CSVWGLPNYEQYF.

The chain couples TRBV11-2 to TRBJ2-7; 11 bases line up with TRBD2. Germline V lookup: CDR1 SGHAT, CDR2 FQNNGV. The length of the CDR3 is 16 residues. The ends lost 5 bases at V and 2 bases at J; junction bases unmatched: 8. The CDR3, as DNA: TGTGCCAGCAGCGGGGGGGTAGCGGGAGGGCCCTACGAGCAGTACTTC. Amino acids: CASSGGVAGGPYEQYF. Drawing the rest from reference TRBV11-2 and TRBJ2-7, the complete variable domain is EAGVAQSPRYKIIEKRQSVAFWCNPISGHATLYWYQQILGQGPKLLIQFQNNGVVDDSQLPKDRFSAERLKGVDSTLKIQPAKLEDSAVYLCASSGGVAGGPYEQYFGPGTRLTVT.

This clonotype was counted at least ten times. The V and J genes are TRBV3-1 and TRBJ2-5; 11 bases match TRBD1. Germline V CDR1 and CDR2: LGHDT, YNNKEL (reference sequence). Trimming cost V 1 base and J 5 bases; bases outside gene matches: 6. The CDR3 consists of 16 residues. The CDR3 is CASSQAGTGGRETQYF. CDR3 nucleotides: TGTGCCAGCAGCCAAGCCGGGACAGGGGGGAGGGAGACCCAGTACTTC.